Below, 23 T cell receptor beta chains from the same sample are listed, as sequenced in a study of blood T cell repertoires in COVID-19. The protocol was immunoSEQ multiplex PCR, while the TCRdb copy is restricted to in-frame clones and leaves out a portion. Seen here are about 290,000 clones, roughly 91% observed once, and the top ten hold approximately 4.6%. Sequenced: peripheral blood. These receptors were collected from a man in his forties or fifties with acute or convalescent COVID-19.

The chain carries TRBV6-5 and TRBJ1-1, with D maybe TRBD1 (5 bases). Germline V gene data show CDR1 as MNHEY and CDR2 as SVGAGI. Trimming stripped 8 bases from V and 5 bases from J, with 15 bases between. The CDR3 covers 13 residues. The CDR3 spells CASVGGGKTEAFF. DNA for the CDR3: TGTGCCAGCGTTGGGGGGGGGAAAACTGAAGCTTTCTTT.

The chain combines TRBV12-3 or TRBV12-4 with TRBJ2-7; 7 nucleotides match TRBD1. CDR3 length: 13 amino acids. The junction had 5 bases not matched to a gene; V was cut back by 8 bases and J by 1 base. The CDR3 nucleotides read TGTGCCAGCGGCTACAGGGGTTCCTACGAGCAGTACTTC. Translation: CASGYRGSYEQYF.

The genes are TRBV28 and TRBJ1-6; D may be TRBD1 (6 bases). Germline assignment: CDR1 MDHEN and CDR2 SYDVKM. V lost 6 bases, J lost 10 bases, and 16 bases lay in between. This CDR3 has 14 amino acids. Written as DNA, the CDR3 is TGTGCCAGCAGGCCTACTTATCAGGGGTCACCCCTCCACTTT. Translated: CASRPTYQGSPLHF.

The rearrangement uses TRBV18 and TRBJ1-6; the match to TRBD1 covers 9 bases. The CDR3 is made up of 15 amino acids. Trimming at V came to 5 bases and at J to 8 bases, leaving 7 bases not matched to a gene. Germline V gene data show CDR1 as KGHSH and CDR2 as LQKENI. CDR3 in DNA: TGTGCCAGCTCAACCCGGGACAGGGATCATTCACCCCTCCACTTT. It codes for CASSTRDRDHSPLHF. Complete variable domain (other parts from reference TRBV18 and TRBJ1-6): NAGVMQNPRHLVRRRGQEARLRCSPMKGHSHVYWYRQLPEEGLKFMVYLQKENIIDESGMPKERFSAEFPKEGPSILRIQQVVRGDSAAYFCASSTRDRDHSPLHFGNGTRLTVT.

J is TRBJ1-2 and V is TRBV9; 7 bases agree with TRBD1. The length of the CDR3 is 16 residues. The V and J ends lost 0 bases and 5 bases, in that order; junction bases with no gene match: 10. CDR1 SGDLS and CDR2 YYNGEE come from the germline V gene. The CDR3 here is CASSVGAWGQSYGYTF. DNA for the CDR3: TGTGCCAGCAGCGTAGGGGCCTGGGGACAGTCATATGGCTACACCTTC. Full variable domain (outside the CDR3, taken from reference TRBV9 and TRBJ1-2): DSGVTQTPKHLITATGQRVTLRCSPRSGDLSVYWYQQSLDQGLQFLIQYYNGEERAKGNILERFSAQQFPDLHSELNLSSLELGDSALYFCASSVGAWGQSYGYTFGSGTRLTVV.

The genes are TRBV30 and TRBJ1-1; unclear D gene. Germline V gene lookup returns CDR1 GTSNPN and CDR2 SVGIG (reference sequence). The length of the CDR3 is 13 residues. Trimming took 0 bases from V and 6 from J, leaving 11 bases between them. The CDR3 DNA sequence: TGTGCCTGGAGTGTATACCCCGGGGCTGAAGCTTTCTTT. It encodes CAWSVYPGAEAFF.

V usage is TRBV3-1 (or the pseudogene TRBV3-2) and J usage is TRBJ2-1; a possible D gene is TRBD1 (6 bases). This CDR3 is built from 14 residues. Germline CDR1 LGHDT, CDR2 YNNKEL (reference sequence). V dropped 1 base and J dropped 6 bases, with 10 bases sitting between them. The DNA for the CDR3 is TGTGCCAGCAGCCAAGTTCCACAGGGCAATGAGCAGTTCTTC. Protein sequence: CASSQVPQGNEQFF.

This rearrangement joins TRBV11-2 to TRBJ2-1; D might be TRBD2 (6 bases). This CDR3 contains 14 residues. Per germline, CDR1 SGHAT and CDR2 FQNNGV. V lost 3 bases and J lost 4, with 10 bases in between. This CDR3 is CASSFRDSYNEQFF. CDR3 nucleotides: TGTGCCAGCAGCTTTAGGGACTCTTACAATGAGCAGTTCTTC.

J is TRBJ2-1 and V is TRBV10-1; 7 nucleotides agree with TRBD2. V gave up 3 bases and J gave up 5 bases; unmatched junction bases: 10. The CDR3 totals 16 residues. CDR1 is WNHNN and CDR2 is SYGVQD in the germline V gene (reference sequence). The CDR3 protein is CASSEGRTSRDNEQFF. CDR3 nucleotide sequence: TGCGCCAGCAGTGAAGGTCGGACTAGTCGGGACAATGAGCAGTTCTTC.

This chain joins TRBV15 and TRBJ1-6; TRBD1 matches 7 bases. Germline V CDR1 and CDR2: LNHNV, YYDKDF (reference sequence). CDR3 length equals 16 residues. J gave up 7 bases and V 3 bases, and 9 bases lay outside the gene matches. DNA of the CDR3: TGTGCCACCAGCAGTAGTATGGGCAGGGGGAATTCACCCCTCCACTTT. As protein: CATSSSMGRGNSPLHF.

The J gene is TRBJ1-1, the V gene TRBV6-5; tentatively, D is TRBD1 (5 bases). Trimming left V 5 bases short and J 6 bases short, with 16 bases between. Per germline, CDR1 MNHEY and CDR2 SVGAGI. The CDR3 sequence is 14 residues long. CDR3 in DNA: TGTGCCAGCAGTCACGGGGGTGCCGGGGCTGAAGCTTTCTTT. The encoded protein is CASSHGGAGAEAFF.

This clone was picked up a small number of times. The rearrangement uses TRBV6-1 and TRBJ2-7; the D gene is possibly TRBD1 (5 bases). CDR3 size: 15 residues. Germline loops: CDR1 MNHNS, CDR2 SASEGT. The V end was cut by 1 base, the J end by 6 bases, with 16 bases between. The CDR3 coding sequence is TGTGCCAGCAGTGAAGGGTCGGCAGGGCTGGGCGAGCAGTACTTC. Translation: CASSEGSAGLGEQYF.

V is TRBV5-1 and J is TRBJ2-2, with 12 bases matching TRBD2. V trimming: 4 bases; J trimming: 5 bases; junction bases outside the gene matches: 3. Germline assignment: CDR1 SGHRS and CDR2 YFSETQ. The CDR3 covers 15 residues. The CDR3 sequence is CASSRTSGVTGELFF. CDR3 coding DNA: TGCGCCAGCAGCAGGACTAGCGGGGTTACCGGGGAGCTGTTTTTT.

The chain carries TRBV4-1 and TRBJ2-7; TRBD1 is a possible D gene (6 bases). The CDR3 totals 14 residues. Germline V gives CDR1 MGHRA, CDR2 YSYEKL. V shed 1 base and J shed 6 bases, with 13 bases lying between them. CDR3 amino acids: CASSQGIGGVEQYF. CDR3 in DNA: TGCGCCAGCAGCCAAGGAATAGGGGGAGTCGAGCAGTACTTC.

CDR3 DNA sequence: TGTGCCAGCAGTTTAGTCCTAGCGGGGGGGCCCTACGAGCAGTACTTC. Its translation: CASSLVLAGGPYEQYF. This chain joins TRBV28 and TRBJ2-7, with 12 bases that match TRBD2. V was pared by 2 bases and J by 2 bases, with 4 bases of the junction left unmatched. This CDR3 is built from 16 residues. The germline V gene encodes CDR1 MDHEN and CDR2 SYDVKM.

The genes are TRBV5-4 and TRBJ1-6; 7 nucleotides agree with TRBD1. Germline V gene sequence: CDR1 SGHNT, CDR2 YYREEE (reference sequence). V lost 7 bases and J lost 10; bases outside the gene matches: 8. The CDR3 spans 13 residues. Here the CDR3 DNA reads TGTGCCAGCCGACAGGGAAGTCGCTCACCCCTCCACTTT. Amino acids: CASRQGSRSPLHF.

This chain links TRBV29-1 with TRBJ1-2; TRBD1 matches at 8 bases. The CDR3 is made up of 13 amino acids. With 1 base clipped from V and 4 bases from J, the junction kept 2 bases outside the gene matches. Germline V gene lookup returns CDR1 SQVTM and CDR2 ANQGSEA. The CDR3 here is CSVEGGQGYGYTF. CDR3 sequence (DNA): TGCAGCGTTGAAGGAGGACAGGGCTATGGCTACACCTTC.

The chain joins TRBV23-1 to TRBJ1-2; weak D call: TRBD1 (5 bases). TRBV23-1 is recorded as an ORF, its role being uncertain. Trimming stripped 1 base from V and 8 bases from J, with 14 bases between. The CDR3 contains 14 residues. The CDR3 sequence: CASSQWDSGRGYTF. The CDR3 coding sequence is TGCGCCAGCAGTCAATGGGACTCAGGGCGCGGCTACACCTTC.

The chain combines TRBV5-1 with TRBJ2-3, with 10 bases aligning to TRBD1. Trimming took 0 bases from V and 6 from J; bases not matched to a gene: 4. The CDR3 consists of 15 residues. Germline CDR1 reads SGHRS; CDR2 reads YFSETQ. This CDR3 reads CASSLGGQGSDTQYF. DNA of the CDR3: TGCGCCAGCAGCTTGGGGGGACAGGGGTCGGATACGCAGTATTTT.

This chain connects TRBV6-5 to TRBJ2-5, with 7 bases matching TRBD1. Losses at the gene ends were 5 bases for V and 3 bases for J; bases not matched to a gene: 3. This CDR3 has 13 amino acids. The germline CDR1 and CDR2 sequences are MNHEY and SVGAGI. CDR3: CASSIDREETQYF. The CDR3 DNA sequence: TGTGCCAGCAGTATTGACAGGGAAGAGACCCAGTACTTC.

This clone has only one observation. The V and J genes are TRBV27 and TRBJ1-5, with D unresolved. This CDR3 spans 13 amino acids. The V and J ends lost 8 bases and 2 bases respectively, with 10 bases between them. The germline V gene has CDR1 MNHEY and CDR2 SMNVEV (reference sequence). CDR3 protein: CASRLSGNQPQHF. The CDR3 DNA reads TGTGCCAGCCGTCTCTCGGGCAATCAGCCCCAGCATTTT.

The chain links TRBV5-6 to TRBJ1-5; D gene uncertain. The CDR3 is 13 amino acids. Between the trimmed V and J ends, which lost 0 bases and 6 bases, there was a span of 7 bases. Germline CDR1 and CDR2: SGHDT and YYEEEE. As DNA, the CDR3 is TGTGCCAGCAGCTTGGGGAGGGCTCAGCCCCAGCATTTT. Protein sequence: CASSLGRAQPQHF.

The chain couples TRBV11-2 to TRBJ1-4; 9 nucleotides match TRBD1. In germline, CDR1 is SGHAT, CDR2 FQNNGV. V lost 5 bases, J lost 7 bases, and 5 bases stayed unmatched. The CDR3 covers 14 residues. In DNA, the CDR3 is TGTGCCAGCAGCGCCGGGACAGGGTCTGAAAAACTGTTTTTT. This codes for CASSAGTGSEKLFF.